The rows below give T cell receptor beta chains drawn from one sample of a study of shared clonotypes between healthy human individuals. TCRdb's copy holds only in-frame clones and misses some; the assay was immunoSEQ multiplex PCR. In the table there are some 580,000 clones, about 98% of which are singletons. Sequenced: naive CD8+ T cells sorted from blood. The receptor source for this set is a man in his thirties or forties in good health. The CDR3 runs from the conserved cysteine through the conserved F or W. The D gene is left open where the match is weak. A clone size is listed for some rows: how often the clone was seen (once, few, many), or a class if it is expanded.

length	size	V	J	D	DNA	CDR3
15	.	TRBV27	TRBJ2-3	.	TGTGCCAGCAGTACCACGTCCGGTAGACCGAGTGTGCAGTATTTT	CASSTTSGRPSVQYF
15	.	TRBV18	TRBJ2-5	.	TGTGCCAGCTCACCATCTTCATCAACTGAGGAGACCCAGTACTTC	CASSPSSSTEETQYF
14	.	TRBV2	TRBJ2-7	TRBD1	TGTGCCAGTCCCCGGGACAGGGCCTCCTACGAGCAGTACTTC	CASPRDRASYEQYF
18	once	TRBV28	TRBJ2-1	.	TGTGCCAGCAATCACCCCCGCCTGACCGAAAAAAGCCACAATGAGCAGTTCTTC	CASNHPRLTEKSHNEQFF
14	.	TRBV27	TRBJ2-1	.	TGTGCCAGCAGACTCCAGGGTGTGGGCAATGAGCAGTTCTTC	CASRLQGVGNEQFF
15	once	TRBV7-9	TRBJ2-5	TRBD1	TGTGCCAGCAGCTTTAGGACAGGGGGCGAAGAGACCCAGTACTTC	CASSFRTGGEETQYF
15	.	TRBV6-1	TRBJ2-5	.	TGTGCCAGCAGTGATCTAACAGGAGTCTGGGAGACCCAGTACTTC	CASSDLTGVWETQYF
17	.	TRBV4-3	TRBJ1-2	.	TGCGCCAGCAGCCAAGATGGGATCAGGGAGGGCAACTATGGCTACACCTTC	CASSQDGIREGNYGYTF
15	.	TRBV27	TRBJ1-2	.	TGTGCCAGCAGTTTATCGAATCAGGTCAACTATGGCTACACCTTC	CASSLSNQVNYGYTF
14	once	TRBV27	TRBJ2-1	TRBD2	TGTGCCAGCAGTGCCCTAGCGGGAGGCGGCCTGCAGTTCTTC	CASSALAGGGLQFF
13	once	TRBV5-5	TRBJ2-7	.	TGTGCCAGCAGCCTGGACGTCTCCTACGAGCAGTACTTC	CASSLDVSYEQYF
18	.	TRBV9	TRBJ1-5	TRBD1	TGTGCCAGCAGCCCAGACGACAGGGGAAGGAGGCGCAATCAGCCCCAGCATTTT	CASSPDDRGRRRNQPQHF
14	.	TRBV7-9	TRBJ1-5	.	TGTGCCAGCAGCTTAGGAGGGATGAAGCAGCCCCAGCATTTT	CASSLGGMKQPQHF
16	.	TRBV5-6	TRBJ1-2	.	TGTGCCAGCAGCTCGCTTATCGTCCGGGAGAGGTATGGCTACACCTTC	CASSSLIVRERYGYTF
16	.	TRBV7-6	TRBJ2-7	TRBD2	TGTGCCAGCAGCTTAGGTCCGGGAGGGAGCTCCTACGAGCAGTACTTC	CASSLGPGGSSYEQYF
13	.	TRBV27	TRBJ1-1	.	TGTGCCAGCAGTCTGTACAGGGCTAATGAAGCTTTCTTT	CASSLYRANEAFF
14	.	TRBV11-2	TRBJ1-1	.	TGTGCCAGCAGCTTCTTGACAGGGAACACTGAAGCTTTCTTT	CASSFLTGNTEAFF
16	.	TRBV5-3	TRBJ2-2	.	TGTGCCAGAAGCTTGGATCGGTACCGCAGGGCCGGGGAGCTGTTTTTT	CARSLDRYRRAGELFF
14	.	TRBV28	TRBJ1-2	.	TGTGCCAGCAGTTTTATCGGCAGTAACTATGGCTACACCTTC	CASSFIGSNYGYTF
15	.	TRBV5-6	TRBJ2-2	TRBD1	TGTGCCAGCAGCTTGAGGGGGCGAGTCACCGGGGAGCTGTTTTTT	CASSLRGRVTGELFF
11	.	TRBV27	TRBJ2-1	.	TGTGCCAGCAGTACTTACAATGAGCAGTTCTTC	CASSTYNEQFF
17	.	TRBV10-3	TRBJ2-1	TRBD2	TGTGCCATCATCCGGACTAGCGGGAGGAGCTCCTACAATGAGCAGTTCTTC	CAIIRTSGRSSYNEQFF
10	once	TRBV29-1	TRBJ2-1	.	TGCAGCGTCAGGGGAGGGGAGCAGTTCTTC	CSVRGGEQFF
11	.	TRBV9	TRBJ2-2	.	TGTGCCAGCAGCGAGACCGGGGAGCTGTTTTTT	CASSETGELFF
16	.	TRBV9	TRBJ1-1	TRBD1	TGTGCCAGCAGCGTGGCCTCCGGGACAGGGGTGACTGAAGCTTTCTTT	CASSVASGTGVTEAFF
12	.	TRBV19	TRBJ2-7	TRBD2	TGTGCCACTAGCGGGGGCTCCTACGAGCAGTACTTC	CATSGGSYEQYF
16	.	TRBV6-5	TRBJ2-5	TRBD1	TGTGCCAGCAGTTACTCCCCGGGACAGGGGGAAGAGACCCAGTACTTC	CASSYSPGQGEETQYF
13	.	TRBV13	TRBJ2-5	.	TGTGCCAGCAGCTTCGGGAGTCGGGAGACCCAGTACTTC	CASSFGSRETQYF
14	.	TRBV9	TRBJ2-7	.	TGTGCCAGCACCCTGGGGTGGGGGAATTACGAGCAGTACTTC	CASTLGWGNYEQYF
15	.	TRBV27	TRBJ2-2	TRBD1	TGTGCCAGCGGAACCGGGACAGGTCTCACCGGGGAGCTGTTTTTT	CASGTGTGLTGELFF
17	.	TRBV5-4	TRBJ2-7	.	TGTGCCAGCAGCTTTTTAACCGTCTCGCTGGGAGTAGGCGAGCAGTACTTC	CASSFLTVSLGVGEQYF
13	.	TRBV5-4	TRBJ2-7	.	TGTGCCAGCAGCCCGGGACCACCCTACGAGCAGTACTTC	CASSPGPPYEQYF
13	.	TRBV19	TRBJ1-1	.	TGTGCCAGTAGTACAGTTATGAACACTGAAGCTTTCTTT	CASSTVMNTEAFF
16	.	TRBV4-3	TRBJ1-5	.	TGCGCCAGCAGCCAGTCTCGGGGGGGCCTGGATCAGCCCCAGCATTTT	CASSQSRGGLDQPQHF
15	.	TRBV19	TRBJ2-7	.	TGTGCCAGTAGTATAGATCGCCGGGGTACCTACGAGCAGTACTTC	CASSIDRRGTYEQYF
16	.	TRBV11-2	TRBJ2-7	TRBD2	TGTGCCAGCAGCCAAGAGGAGCGGGAGGACTCCTACGAGCAGTACTTC	CASSQEEREDSYEQYF
15	.	TRBV28	TRBJ2-3	TRBD1	TGTGCCAGCAGTTTCAGGGGGATGACCGCAGATACGCAGTATTTT	CASSFRGMTADTQYF
16	.	TRBV11-2	TRBJ2-7	TRBD1	TGTGCCAGCAGCTTAGATCCGGGACAGGGGCTCTACGAGCAGTACTTC	CASSLDPGQGLYEQYF
16	.	TRBV7-3	TRBJ2-1	.	TGTGCCAGCAGCTTAGTCTCGGGGGAGTTAAAAAATGAGCAGTTCTTC	CASSLVSGELKNEQFF
14	.	TRBV7-9	TRBJ1-1	TRBD1	TGTGCCAGCAGCCCACGACAGGGGAGCACTGAAGCTTTCTTT	CASSPRQGSTEAFF
13	.	TRBV6-1	TRBJ1-5	.	TGTGCCAGCAGTTTCCGTAGCAATCAGCCCCAGCATTTT	CASSFRSNQPQHF
13	.	TRBV5-1	TRBJ2-7	.	TGCGCCAGCAGCGAGACTCCATCCTACGAGCAGTACTTC	CASSETPSYEQYF
15	.	TRBV7-9	TRBJ2-5	.	TGTGCCAGCAGCTCGCTAACAAGGGGGGTAGAGACCCAGTACTTC	CASSSLTRGVETQYF
15	once	TRBV5-1	TRBJ2-7	TRBD1	TGCGCCAGCAGCCCTACAGGGGGTGGAGGCTACGAGCAGTACTTC	CASSPTGGGGYEQYF
14	once	TRBV4-3	TRBJ2-3	.	TGCGCCAGCAGCCTCAATGCGCCAACAGATACGCAGTATTTT	CASSLNAPTDTQYF
16	.	TRBV25-1	TRBJ1-2	TRBD1	TGTGCCAGCAGTTTACAGGGGGAGGCTGGAAACTATGGCTACACCTTC	CASSLQGEAGNYGYTF
14	.	TRBV7-8	TRBJ1-1	TRBD1	TGTGCCAGCAGGAGGACAGGCCAGAACACTGAAGCTTTCTTT	CASRRTGQNTEAFF
15	.	TRBV5-4	TRBJ2-7	TRBD1	TGTGCCAGCAGCCCCGGGACAGAGAACTCCTACGAGCAGTACTTC	CASSPGTENSYEQYF